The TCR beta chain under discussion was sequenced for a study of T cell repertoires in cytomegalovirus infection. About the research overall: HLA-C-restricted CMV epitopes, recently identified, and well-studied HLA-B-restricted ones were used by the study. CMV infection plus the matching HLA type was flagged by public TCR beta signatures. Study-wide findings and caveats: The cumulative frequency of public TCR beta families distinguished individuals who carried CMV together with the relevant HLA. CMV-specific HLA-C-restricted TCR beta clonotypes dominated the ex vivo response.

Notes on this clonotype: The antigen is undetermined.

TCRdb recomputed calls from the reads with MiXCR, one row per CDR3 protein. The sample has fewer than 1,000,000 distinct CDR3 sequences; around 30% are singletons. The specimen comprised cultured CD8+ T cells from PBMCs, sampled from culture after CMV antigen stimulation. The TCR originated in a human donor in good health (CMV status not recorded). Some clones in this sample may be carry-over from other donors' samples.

The CDR3 reads CSARIAGTGEKLFF. CDR3 DNA: TGCAGTGCTAGAATAGCCGGGACAGGCGAAAAACTGTTTTTT. The V call is TRBV20-1, the J call TRBJ1-4, with 8 bases matching TRBD1. CDR3 size: 14 residues. The ends lost 2 bases at V and 8 bases at J; junction bases unmatched: 7. Germline V gene sequence: CDR1 DFQATT, CDR2 SNEGSKA (reference sequence).